This TCR beta chain was found in a study of response to subunit inactivated influenza vaccine. Study-wide results and caveats: Few additional T cells are recruited per seasonal influenza vaccination, authors suggested.

TCRdb called the RT-PCR reads again in MiXCR, with one record for every CDR3 protein. The repertoire holds 700,000 to 900,000 distinct CDR3 sequences, less than 25% seen once, with roughly 10% in the top ten. This clonotype was picked up a small number of times. Its antigen is as yet unknown. Germline loops: CDR1 MNHEY, CDR2 SVGAGI. The CDR3 runs to 14 residues. Trimming removed 8 bases from V and 2 bases from J, with 13 bases in between. This clonotype was obtained from a man in his fifties or sixties who received an inactivated influenza vaccine. The sample was PBMCs from blood, taken around 5 days after vaccination. The rearrangement links TRBV6-5 to TRBJ1-3, with D perhaps TRBD1 (6 bases). This CDR3 reads CASQQGPTGNTIYF. The CDR3 coding sequence is TGTGCCAGCCAGCAGGGGCCCACTGGAAACACCATATATTTT.